This is a list of T cell receptor beta chains from one sample in a study of blood T cell repertoires in COVID-19. TCRdb keeps only in-frame clones here, not all; method: immunoSEQ multiplex PCR. The sample holds tens of thousands of clones; approximately 88% are singletons and the top ten take about 4.9%. The material sequenced was peripheral blood. These receptors were taken from a man aged 55 to 70 with COVID-19, enrolled during active disease. Each CDR3 is given with its conserved first and last residue. The D gene is left open where the match is weak. The size field is filled for only some rows; it gives once, few, many or a size class.

v_call: TRBV2
j_call: TRBJ2-6
clone_size: NA
d_call: TRBD2
cdr3_aa: CASSNDGLAGANVLTF
cdr3_nt: TGTGCCAGCAGTAACGACGGACTAGCTGGGGCCAACGTCCTGACTTTC

v_call: TRBV5-6
j_call: TRBJ2-7
clone_size: NA
d_call: NA
cdr3_aa: CASSSGTWSAGQYF
cdr3_nt: TGTGCCAGCAGCTCCGGGACATGGAGTGCGGGGCAGTACTTC

v_call: TRBV4-1
j_call: TRBJ1-1
clone_size: NA
d_call: NA
cdr3_aa: CASSQGQGGMNTEAFF
cdr3_nt: TGCGCCAGCAGCCAGGGGCAGGGCGGCATGAACACTGAAGCTTTCTTT

v_call: TRBV11-3
j_call: TRBJ2-2
clone_size: NA
d_call: NA
cdr3_aa: CASSLERKGELFF
cdr3_nt: TGTGCCAGCAGCTTAGAGCGTAAAGGGGAGCTGTTTTTT

v_call: TRBV30
j_call: TRBJ1-2
clone_size: NA
d_call: NA
cdr3_aa: CAWSVGHLYGYTF
cdr3_nt: TGTGCCTGGAGTGTAGGACACCTCTATGGCTACACCTTC

v_call: TRBV11-2
j_call: TRBJ2-1
clone_size: once
d_call: TRBD2
cdr3_aa: CASSLDLAGNEQFF
cdr3_nt: TGTGCCAGCAGCTTAGACCTAGCGGGGAATGAGCAGTTCTTC

v_call: TRBV5-4
j_call: TRBJ2-2
clone_size: NA
d_call: NA
cdr3_aa: CASSLEQDSGELFF
cdr3_nt: TGTGCCAGCAGCTTGGAACAAGACTCCGGGGAGCTGTTTTTT

v_call: TRBV28
j_call: TRBJ1-6
clone_size: NA
d_call: NA
cdr3_aa: CASSSPTGLSSYNSPLHF
cdr3_nt: TGTGCCAGCAGTTCCCCGACAGGACTGAGCTCCTATAATTCACCCCTCCACTTT

v_call: TRBV5-1
j_call: TRBJ1-2
clone_size: NA
d_call: TRBD1
cdr3_aa: CASSIDRDGYTF
cdr3_nt: TGCGCCAGCAGCATCGACAGGGACGGCTACACCTTC

v_call: TRBV12-3/TRBV12-4
j_call: TRBJ1-5
clone_size: few
d_call: NA
cdr3_aa: CASSINSNQPQHF
cdr3_nt: TGTGCCAGCAGTATAAATAGCAATCAGCCCCAGCATTTT

v_call: TRBV5-1
j_call: TRBJ1-2
clone_size: NA
d_call: TRBD1
cdr3_aa: CASSFRQGSYGYTF
cdr3_nt: TGCGCCAGCAGCTTCCGACAGGGGTCCTATGGCTACACCTTC

v_call: TRBV9
j_call: TRBJ1-1
clone_size: NA
d_call: TRBD1
cdr3_aa: CASSVGTVGYTEAFF
cdr3_nt: TGTGCCAGCAGCGTGGGGACAGTCGGATACACTGAAGCTTTCTTT

v_call: TRBV5-8
j_call: TRBJ1-6
clone_size: NA
d_call: TRBD1
cdr3_aa: CASSFGTAYNSPLHF
cdr3_nt: TGTGCCAGCAGCTTTGGGACAGCCTATAATTCACCCCTCCACTTT

v_call: TRBV30
j_call: TRBJ2-2
clone_size: NA
d_call: TRBD2
cdr3_aa: CAWIRAGESTGELFF
cdr3_nt: TGTGCCTGGATACGAGCGGGAGAGAGCACCGGGGAGCTGTTTTTT

v_call: TRBV4-1
j_call: TRBJ2-2
clone_size: NA
d_call: NA
cdr3_aa: CASSQEWHGELFF
cdr3_nt: TGCGCCAGCAGCCAAGAGTGGCACGGGGAGCTGTTTTTT

v_call: TRBV20-1
j_call: TRBJ2-1
clone_size: NA
d_call: NA
cdr3_aa: CSATGPNEQFF
cdr3_nt: TGCAGTGCTACAGGCCCAAATGAGCAGTTCTTC

v_call: TRBV11-2
j_call: TRBJ2-7
clone_size: NA
d_call: TRBD1
cdr3_aa: CASSLNSGQGDEQYF
cdr3_nt: TGTGCCAGCAGCTTAAATTCAGGACAGGGGGACGAGCAGTACTTC

v_call: TRBV30
j_call: TRBJ1-1
clone_size: NA
d_call: TRBD1
cdr3_aa: CAWSVPGTENTEAFF
cdr3_nt: TGTGCCTGGAGTGTACCCGGGACAGAGAACACTGAAGCTTTCTTT

v_call: TRBV2
j_call: TRBJ2-3
clone_size: NA
d_call: TRBD1
cdr3_aa: CASTRDRGADTQYF
cdr3_nt: TGTGCCAGCACCCGGGACAGGGGGGCAGATACGCAGTATTTT

v_call: TRBV2
j_call: TRBJ2-2
clone_size: NA
d_call: NA
cdr3_aa: CASKGWAGNTGELFF
cdr3_nt: TGTGCCAGCAAAGGATGGGCGGGAAACACCGGGGAGCTGTTTTTT

v_call: TRBV2
j_call: TRBJ2-5
clone_size: NA
d_call: TRBD2
cdr3_aa: CASTPGLEETQYF
cdr3_nt: TGTGCCAGCACCCCGGGACTAGAGGAGACCCAGTACTTC

v_call: TRBV23-1
j_call: TRBJ1-1
clone_size: NA
d_call: NA
cdr3_aa: CASSEDKNTEAFF
cdr3_nt: TGCGCCAGCTCTGAGGACAAGAACACTGAAGCTTTCTTT

v_call: TRBV7-9
j_call: TRBJ2-7
clone_size: NA
d_call: TRBD2
cdr3_aa: CASDSGGEQYF
cdr3_nt: TGTGCCAGCGATTCGGGGGGCGAGCAGTACTTC

v_call: TRBV18
j_call: TRBJ1-4
clone_size: NA
d_call: NA
cdr3_aa: CASSPGRGNEKLFF
cdr3_nt: TGTGCCAGCTCACCAGGGCGGGGGAATGAAAAACTGTTTTTT

v_call: TRBV19
j_call: TRBJ1-4
clone_size: NA
d_call: NA
cdr3_aa: CASSIDGSINEKLFF
cdr3_nt: TGTGCCAGTAGTATAGACGGGTCGATTAATGAAAAACTGTTTTTT

v_call: TRBV23-1
j_call: TRBJ2-4
clone_size: NA
d_call: TRBD1
cdr3_aa: CASRGQGENIQYF
cdr3_nt: TGCGCCAGCAGGGGACAGGGGGAAAACATTCAGTACTTC

v_call: TRBV2
j_call: TRBJ2-7
clone_size: NA
d_call: TRBD2
cdr3_aa: CASRWRTISGVPYEQYF
cdr3_nt: TGTGCCAGCAGGTGGCGAACCATAAGCGGGGTTCCCTACGAGCAGTACTTC

v_call: TRBV28
j_call: TRBJ2-7
clone_size: NA
d_call: NA
cdr3_aa: CASSPHLKSGPPYEQYF
cdr3_nt: TGTGCCAGCAGTCCCCACCTAAAAAGCGGCCCACCCTACGAGCAGTACTTC

v_call: TRBV12-3/TRBV12-4
j_call: TRBJ2-1
clone_size: NA
d_call: TRBD2
cdr3_aa: CASTYQGGGEQFF
cdr3_nt: TGTGCCAGCACCTACCAAGGCGGGGGTGAGCAGTTCTTC

v_call: TRBV2
j_call: TRBJ1-5
clone_size: NA
d_call: TRBD1
cdr3_aa: CASSQGDSQPQHF
cdr3_nt: TGTGCCAGCAGTCAGGGGGATAGTCAGCCCCAGCATTTT

v_call: TRBV7-2
j_call: TRBJ1-2
clone_size: NA
d_call: NA
cdr3_aa: CASSVQAGANYGYTF
cdr3_nt: TGTGCCAGCAGCGTCCAGGCAGGCGCTAACTATGGCTACACCTTC

v_call: TRBV6-5
j_call: TRBJ1-5
clone_size: NA
d_call: NA
cdr3_aa: CASSHKRYSNQPQHF
cdr3_nt: TGTGCCAGCAGCCACAAGCGGTATAGCAATCAGCCCCAGCATTTT

v_call: TRBV28
j_call: TRBJ1-2
clone_size: NA
d_call: TRBD1
cdr3_aa: CASTRGQGSVSYTF
cdr3_nt: TGTGCCAGCACCAGGGGACAGGGATCGGTCAGCTACACCTTC

v_call: TRBV20-1
j_call: TRBJ2-7
clone_size: once
d_call: TRBD1
cdr3_aa: CSASRTGSSYEQYF
cdr3_nt: TGCAGTGCTAGTCGGACAGGGAGCTCCTACGAGCAGTACTTC

v_call: TRBV11-2
j_call: TRBJ1-3
clone_size: NA
d_call: NA
cdr3_aa: CASSFEGLGGTIYF
cdr3_nt: TGTGCCAGCAGCTTCGAAGGACTAGGTGGCACCATATATTTT

v_call: TRBV5-1
j_call: TRBJ1-2
clone_size: NA
d_call: NA
cdr3_aa: CASSLAEGPYGYTF
cdr3_nt: TGCGCCAGCAGCTTGGCCGAGGGTCCTTATGGCTACACCTTC

v_call: TRBV28
j_call: TRBJ2-2
clone_size: NA
d_call: NA
cdr3_aa: CASSLITGVDTGELFF
cdr3_nt: TGTGCCAGCAGTTTGATAACCGGGGTGGACACCGGGGAGCTGTTTTTT